Following are 4 T cell receptor beta chains from one sample sequenced in a study of T-cell reconstitution after alpha-beta-depleted transplantation in children. The TCRbeta library incorporated unique molecular identifiers. A single record per CDR3 protein comes from TCRdb applying MiXCR to the PCR reads. Of fewer than 500,000 distinct CDR3 sequences in the sample, around 46% were seen once. The specimen comprised PBMCs, sampled before TCRalphabeta/CD19-depleted stem cell transplant. The receptors here all came from a girl aged 2-10 years with aplastic anemia, due to receive a stem cell transplant.

This clonotype was seen at least ten times. The CDR3 region has the DNA TGCGCCAGCAGCTTGCGTAACTATGGCTACACCTTC. Translation gives CASSLRNYGYTF. This chain links TRBV5-1 with TRBJ1-2, with no clear D. Germline values: CDR1 SGHRS, CDR2 YFSETQ. The CDR3 runs 12 residues. Trimming took 1 base from V and 1 from J, leaving 2 bases between them.

The table lists this clonotype with a few counts. The rearrangement uses TRBV20-1 and TRBJ2-3; D is uncertain. The length of the CDR3 is 13 residues. Trimming took 2 bases from V and 4 from J, leaving 10 bases between them. Per the germline V gene, CDR1 is DFQATT and CDR2 is SNEGSKA (reference sequence). DNA of the CDR3: TGCAGTGCTAGACACCCCGAAGCAGATACGCAGTATTTT. Encoded protein: CSARHPEADTQYF.

The gene calls are TRBV20-1 and TRBJ1-3; a weak D match, TRBD1 (5 bases). Trimming shortened V by 5 bases and J by 0 bases, and 11 bases separated the two germline ends. There are 14 residues in the CDR3. CDR1 is DFQATT, CDR2 SNEGSKA, per germline (reference sequence). The CDR3 DNA reads TGCAGTGCTTCGACAGTTCTCTCTGGAAACACCATATATTTT. Translating it yields CSASTVLSGNTIYF.

This clonotype was counted many times. The rearrangement uses TRBV5-6 and TRBJ2-7, with 11 bases matching TRBD2. The CDR3 contains 15 residues. Germline trimming cut 3 bases from V and 4 bases from J; bases unmatched to any gene: 6. Germline lookup yields CDR1 SGHDT and CDR2 YYEEEE. Here the CDR3 reads CASSSLAGGTYEQYF. For the CDR3, the DNA is TGTGCCAGCAGCTCGTTAGCGGGAGGGACGTACGAGCAGTACTTC.